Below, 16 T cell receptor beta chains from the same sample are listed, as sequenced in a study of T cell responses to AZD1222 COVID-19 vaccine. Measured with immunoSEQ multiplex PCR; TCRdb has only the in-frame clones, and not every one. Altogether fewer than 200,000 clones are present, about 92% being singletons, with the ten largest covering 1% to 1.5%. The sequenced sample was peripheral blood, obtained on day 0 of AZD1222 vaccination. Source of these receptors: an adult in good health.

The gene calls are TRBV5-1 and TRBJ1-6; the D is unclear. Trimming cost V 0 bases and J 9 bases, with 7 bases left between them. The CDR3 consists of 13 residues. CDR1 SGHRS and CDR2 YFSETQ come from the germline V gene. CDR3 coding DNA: TGCGCCAGCAGCTTGGAATCTGGTTCACCCCTCCACTTT. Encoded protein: CASSLESGSPLHF.

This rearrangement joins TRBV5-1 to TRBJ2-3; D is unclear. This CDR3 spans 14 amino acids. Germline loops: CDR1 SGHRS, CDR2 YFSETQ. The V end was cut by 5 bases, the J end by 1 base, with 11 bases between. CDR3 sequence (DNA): TGCGCCAGCAGGCCCCCCCGGGGCACAGATACGCAGTATTTT. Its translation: CASRPPRGTDTQYF. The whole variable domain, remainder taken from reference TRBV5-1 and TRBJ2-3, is KAGVTQTPRYLIKTRGQQVTLSCSPISGHRSVSWYQQTPGQGLQFLFEYFSETQRNKGNFPGRFSGRQFSNSRSEMNVSTLELGDSALYLCASRPPRGTDTQYFGPGTRLTVL.

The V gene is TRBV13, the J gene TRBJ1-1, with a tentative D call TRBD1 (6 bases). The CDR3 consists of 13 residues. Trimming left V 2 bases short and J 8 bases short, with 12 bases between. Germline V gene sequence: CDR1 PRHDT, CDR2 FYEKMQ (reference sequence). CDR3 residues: CASSLRGGVEAFF. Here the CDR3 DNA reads TGTGCCAGCAGCTTAAGGGGGGGAGTGGAAGCTTTCTTT.

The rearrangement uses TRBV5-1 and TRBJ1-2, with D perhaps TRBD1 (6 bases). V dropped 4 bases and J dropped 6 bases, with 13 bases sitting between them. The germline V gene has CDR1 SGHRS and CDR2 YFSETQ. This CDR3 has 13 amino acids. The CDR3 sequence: CASSLTGTHGYTF. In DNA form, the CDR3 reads TGCGCCAGCAGCCTTACAGGGACCCATGGCTACACCTTC.

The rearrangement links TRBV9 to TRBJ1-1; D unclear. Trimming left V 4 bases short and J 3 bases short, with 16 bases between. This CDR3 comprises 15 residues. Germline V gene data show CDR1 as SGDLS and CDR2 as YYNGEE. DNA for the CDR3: TGTGCCAGCAGCCCACAGCTACATGGGGACACTGAAGCTTTCTTT. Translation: CASSPQLHGDTEAFF.

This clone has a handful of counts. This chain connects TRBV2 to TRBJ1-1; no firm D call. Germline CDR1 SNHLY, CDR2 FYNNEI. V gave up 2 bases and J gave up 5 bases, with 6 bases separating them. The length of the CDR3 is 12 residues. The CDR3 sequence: CASSEWLTEAFF. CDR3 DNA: TGTGCCAGCAGTGAATGGCTTACTGAAGCTTTCTTT.

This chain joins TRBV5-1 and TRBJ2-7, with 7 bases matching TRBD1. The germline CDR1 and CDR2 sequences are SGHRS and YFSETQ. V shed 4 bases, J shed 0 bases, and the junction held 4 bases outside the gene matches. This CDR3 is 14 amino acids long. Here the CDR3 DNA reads TGCGCCAGCAGCGGACAGGAGAGCTCCTACGAGCAGTACTTC. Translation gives CASSGQESSYEQYF.

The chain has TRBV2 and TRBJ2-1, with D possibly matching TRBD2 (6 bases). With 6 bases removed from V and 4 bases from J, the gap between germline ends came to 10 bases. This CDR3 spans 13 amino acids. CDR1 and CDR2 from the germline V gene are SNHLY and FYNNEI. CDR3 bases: TGTGCCAGCAGAAGCGGGTCATACAATGAGCAGTTCTTC. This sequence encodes CASRSGSYNEQFF.

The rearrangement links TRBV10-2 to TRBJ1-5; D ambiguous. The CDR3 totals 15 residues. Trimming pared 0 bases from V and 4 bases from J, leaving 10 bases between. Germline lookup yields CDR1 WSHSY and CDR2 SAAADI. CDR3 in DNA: TGCGCCAGCAGTGAGTCGAATGTAGTTAATCAGCCCCAGCATTTT. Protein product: CASSESNVVNQPQHF.

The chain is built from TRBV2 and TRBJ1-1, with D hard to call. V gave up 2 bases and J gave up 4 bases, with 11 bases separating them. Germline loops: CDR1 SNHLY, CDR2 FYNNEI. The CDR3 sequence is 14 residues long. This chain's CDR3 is CASSEMYSGTEAFF. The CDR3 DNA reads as TGTGCCAGCAGTGAAATGTACAGCGGCACTGAAGCTTTCTTT.

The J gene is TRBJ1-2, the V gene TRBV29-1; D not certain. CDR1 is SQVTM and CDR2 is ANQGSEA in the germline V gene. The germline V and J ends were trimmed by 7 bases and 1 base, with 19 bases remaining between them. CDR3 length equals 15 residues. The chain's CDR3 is CSASRGATFNYGYTF. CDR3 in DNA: TGCAGCGCGTCGAGAGGTGCAACGTTTAACTATGGCTACACCTTC.

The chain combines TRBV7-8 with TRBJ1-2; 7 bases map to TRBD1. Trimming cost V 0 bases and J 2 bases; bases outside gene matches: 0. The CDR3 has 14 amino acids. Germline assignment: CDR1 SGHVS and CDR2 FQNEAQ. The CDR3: CASSLARGNYGYTF. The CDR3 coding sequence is TGTGCCAGCAGCTTAGCCAGGGGGAACTATGGCTACACCTTC.

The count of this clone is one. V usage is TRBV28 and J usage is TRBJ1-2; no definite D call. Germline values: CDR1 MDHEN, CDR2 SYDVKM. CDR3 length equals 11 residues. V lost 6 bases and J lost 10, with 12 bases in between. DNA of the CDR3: TGTGCCAGCAGAGAGGCCCTCTACTACACCTTC. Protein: CASREALYYTF.

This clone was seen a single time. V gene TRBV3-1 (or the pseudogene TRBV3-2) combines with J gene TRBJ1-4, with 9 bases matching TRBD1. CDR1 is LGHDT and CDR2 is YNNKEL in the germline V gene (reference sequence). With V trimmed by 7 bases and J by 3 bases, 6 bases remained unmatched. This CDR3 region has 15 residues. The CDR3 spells CASKPGTGPNEKLFF. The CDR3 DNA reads TGTGCCAGCAAACCCGGGACAGGGCCTAATGAAAAACTGTTTTTT.

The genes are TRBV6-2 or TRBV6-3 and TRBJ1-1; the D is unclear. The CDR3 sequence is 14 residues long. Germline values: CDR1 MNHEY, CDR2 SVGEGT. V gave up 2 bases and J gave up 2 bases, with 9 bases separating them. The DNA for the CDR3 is TGTGCCAGCAGTTACGTGGGCGGAAACACTGAAGCTTTCTTT. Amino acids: CASSYVGGNTEAFF.

The CDR3 sequence is CSARTSGGETQYF. CDR3 nucleotides: TGCAGCGCCCGGACTAGCGGGGGGGAGACCCAGTACTTC. The chain combines TRBV29-1 with TRBJ2-5, with TRBD2 identical over 14 bases. Germline trimming cut 7 bases from V and 5 bases from J; bases unmatched to any gene: 3. The germline V gene has CDR1 SQVTM and CDR2 ANQGSEA. This CDR3 has 13 residues.